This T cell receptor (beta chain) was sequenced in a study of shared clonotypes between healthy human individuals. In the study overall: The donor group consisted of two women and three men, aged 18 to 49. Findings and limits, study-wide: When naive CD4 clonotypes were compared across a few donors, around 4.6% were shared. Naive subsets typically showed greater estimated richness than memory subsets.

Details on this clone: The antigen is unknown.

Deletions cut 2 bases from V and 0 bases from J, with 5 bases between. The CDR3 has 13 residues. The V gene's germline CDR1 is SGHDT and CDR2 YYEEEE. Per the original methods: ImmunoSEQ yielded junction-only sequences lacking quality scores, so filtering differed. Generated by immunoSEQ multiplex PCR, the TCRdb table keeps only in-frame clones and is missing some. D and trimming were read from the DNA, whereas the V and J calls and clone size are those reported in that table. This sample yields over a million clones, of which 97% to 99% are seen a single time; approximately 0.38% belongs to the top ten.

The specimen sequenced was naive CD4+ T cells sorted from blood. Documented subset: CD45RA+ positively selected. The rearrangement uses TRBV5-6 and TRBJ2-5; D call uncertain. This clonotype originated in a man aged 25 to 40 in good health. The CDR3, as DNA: TGTGCCAGCAGCTTAACGGACCAAGAGACCCAGTACTTC. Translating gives CASSLTDQETQYF. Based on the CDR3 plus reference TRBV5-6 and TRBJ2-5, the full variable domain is DAGVTQSPTHLIKTRGQQVTLRCSPKSGHDTVSWYQQALGQGPQFIFQYYEEEERQRGNFPDRFSGHQFPNYSSELNVNALLLGDSALYLCASSLTDQETQYFGPGTRLLVL.